This paragraph reports one TCR beta chain. Method: immunoSEQ multiplex PCR; TCRdb's copy keeps in-frame clones and lacks some. The sample records about 460,000 clones, approximately 86% being singletons. Symptom resolution, clearance, or two negative PCRs marked the recovered donors of Cohort 3. The CDR3 runs 15 residues. V trimming: 2 bases; J trimming: 5 bases; junction bases outside the gene matches: 4. Germline V gives CDR1 MNHEY, CDR2 SMNVEV (reference sequence). The data stem from a study of blood T cell repertoires in COVID-19. This rearrangement joins TRBV27 to TRBJ1-5; the match to TRBD1 covers 9 bases. This clonotype was obtained from a woman aged 60-70 years who had recovered from COVID-19. Sample: PBMCs or T cells enriched from blood (not recorded which). The CDR3 spells CASSLATGGYQPQHF. For the CDR3, the DNA is TGTGCCAGCAGTTTAGCGACAGGGGGTTATCAGCCCCAGCATTTT.